The 29 T cell receptor beta chains presented below share a single source sample, sequenced in a study of T cells in Graves' hyperthyroidism and ophthalmopathy. RNA transcripts provided the source from which TCR beta CDR3 regions were amplified. Initially, a first-round RT-PCR of the TCR CDR3 employed the HTBI primer set. TCRdb used MiXCR to reprocess the multiplex PCR reads, holding one entry per CDR3 protein. The sample shows about 560,000 distinct CDR3 sequences, 16% of them seen only once. The sequencing input was blood. These TCRs come from a woman aged 18-29 years with Graves' hyperthyroidism.

V is TRBV7-2 and J is TRBJ1-5; D remains ambiguous. The V gene lost 2 bases and the J gene lost 1 base, with 15 bases spanning the gap. Germline assignment: CDR1 SGHTA and CDR2 FQGNSA. The length of the CDR3 is 17 residues. The CDR3 nucleotides read TGTGCCAGCAGCTTACGCCCCCCCCCCCGGAGCAATCAGCCCCAGCATTTT. Protein product: CASSLRPPPRSNQPQHF.

A few counts support this clonotype. V is TRBV6-2 or TRBV6-3 and J is TRBJ2-2; D unresolved. The V and J ends lost 4 bases and 1 base respectively, with 7 bases between them. Germline CDR1 and CDR2: MNHEY and SVGEGT. The CDR3 spans 14 residues. This CDR3 reads CASSFIKNTGELFF. CDR3 nucleotide sequence: TGTGCCAGCAGTTTCATAAAGAACACCGGGGAGCTGTTTTTT.

This clonotype has ten or more counts. The chain employs TRBV27 and TRBJ2-1; the match to TRBD1 covers 7 bases. This CDR3 is built from 14 residues. The germline V gene encodes CDR1 MNHEY and CDR2 SMNVEV (reference sequence). The junction had 10 bases not matched to a gene; V was cut back by 6 bases and J by 8 bases. This CDR3 is CASRRLRGLDEQFF. Written as DNA, the CDR3 is TGTGCCAGCAGACGCCTCAGGGGGTTGGATGAGCAGTTCTTC.

About this clonotype: Being one base from a much bigger clone, this may be a read error. The rearrangement uses TRBV5-1 and TRBJ2-1; the D is unclear. The J call is uncertain, as TRBJ2-7 better fits the DNA end. Germline CDR1 reads SGHRS; CDR2 reads YFSETQ. There are 17 residues in the CDR3. CDR3 sequence: CASSSQPQLSSYNEQYF. The DNA of the CDR3 is TGCGCCAGCAGCTCCCAGCCTCAGTTGAGCTCCTACAATGAGCAGTACTTC.

About this clonotype: A much larger clone sits a single nucleotide away, making a read error possible. The V gene is TRBV30, the J gene TRBJ1-5; 12 nucleotides line up with TRBD1. Germline V gene data show CDR1 as GTSNPN and CDR2 as SVGIG (reference sequence). The CDR3 length is 19 residues. The CDR3 region has the DNA TGTGCCTGGAGTGTACGGGACAGGGGGCGAGGCATCTCAAATCAGCCCCCGCATTTT. Protein: CAWSVRDRGRGISNQPPHF.

The rearrangement uses TRBV14 and TRBJ2-7; no reliable D call. The CDR3 covers 15 residues. CDR1 is SGHDN, CDR2 FVKESK, per germline. Trimming took off 0 bases at V and 6 bases at J, with 15 bases between the two ends. For the CDR3, the DNA is TGTGCCAGCAGCCAAGACTCTCACCCTTCGAGCGAGCAGTACTTC. Its protein is CASSQDSHPSSEQYF.

This clonotype was seen ten or more times. The chain couples TRBV6-1 to TRBJ1-1, with D possibly being TRBD1 (5 bases). This CDR3 contains 13 residues. Trimming removed 6 bases from V and 3 bases from J, with 11 bases in between. The germline V gene has CDR1 MNHNS and CDR2 SASEGT. The CDR3 nucleotides read TGTGCCAGCAGAGGGGTTTCGGACACTGAAGCTTTCTTT. It translates to CASRGVSDTEAFF.

This clonotype was picked up a small number of times. The chain combines TRBV7-9 with TRBJ2-1; 8 bases map to TRBD2. The trim removed 2 bases at V and 5 bases at J, leaving 17 bases unmatched. Per germline, CDR1 SEHNR and CDR2 FQNEAQ (reference sequence). There are 19 residues in the CDR3. CDR3 sequence: CASSLSFGGGGTGNNEQFF. The CDR3 region has the DNA TGTGCCAGCAGCTTATCATTCGGGGGCGGGGGGACCGGGAACAATGAGCAGTTCTTC.

This clonotype occurred a few times. J is TRBJ1-6 and V is TRBV5-1; D gene ambiguous. The CDR3 is 14 residues long. Germline-derived CDR1 and CDR2 are SGHRS and YFSETQ. The V end lost 3 bases, the J end lost 5 bases, and 9 bases lay between the germline ends. In DNA, the CDR3 is TGCGCCAGCAGCTGGGATCCTAATAATTCACCCCTCCACTTT. Translated: CASSWDPNNSPLHF.

V usage is TRBV12-5 and J usage is TRBJ1-2; TRBD1 is a possible D gene (6 bases). The CDR3 length is 15 residues. CDR1 LGHNT and CDR2 FRNRAP come from the germline V gene. Between the trimmed V and J ends, which lost 7 bases and 9 bases, there was a span of 24 bases. For the CDR3, the DNA is TGTGCTAGTGCCATTTGGTCAGGGGTTCTCACGAGCTACACCTTC. It translates to CASAIWSGVLTSYTF.

Ten or more counts support this clonotype. The V and J genes are TRBV28 and TRBJ2-5; D perhaps matches TRBD1 (6 bases). Trimming removed 5 bases at V and 5 bases at J, with 15 bases between. The CDR3 extends over 14 amino acids. Germline CDR1 MDHEN, CDR2 SYDVKM. The CDR3 DNA follows: TGTGCCAGCAGTCCGGGCAGGGGACGGGAGACCCAGTACTTC. Its protein is CASSPGRGRETQYF.

This clonotype showed up just once. The chain joins TRBV6-2 or TRBV6-3 to TRBJ2-4, with TRBD1 matching over 9 bases. The J segment lost 0 bases and the V segment lost 5 bases, leaving 11 bases of the junction unmatched. There are 18 residues in the CDR3. Per germline, CDR1 MNHEY and CDR2 SVGEGT. The DNA of the CDR3 is TGTGCCAGCAGTAATTCCGGGACAGGGATTTTAGCCAAAAACATTCAGTACTTC. It encodes CASSNSGTGILAKNIQYF.

The sample holds many counts of this clonotype. The rearrangement joins TRBV7-9 to TRBJ2-7, with D unclear. V gave up 3 bases and J gave up 0 bases, with 12 bases separating them. The germline V gene encodes CDR1 SEHNR and CDR2 FQNEAQ (reference sequence). The CDR3 is 15 residues long. CDR3 residues: CASSLSVGASYEQYF. CDR3 nucleotides: TGTGCCAGCAGCTTGTCAGTCGGAGCCTCCTACGAGCAGTACTTC.

On this clonotype: At one of its ends the junction is not consistent with the germline gene, which may arise from a read error. This chain connects TRBV24-1 to TRBJ1-2; a weak D match, TRBD1 (6 bases). Germline V lookup: CDR1 KGHDR, CDR2 SFDVKD. The length of the CDR3 is 18 residues. CDR3: CATSDSAPTGENNYGCTF. DNA for the CDR3: TGTGCCACCAGTGATTCGGCCCCGACAGGAGAAAATAACTATGGCTGCACCTTC.

The chain carries TRBV3-1 and TRBJ2-7; possibly TRBD2 for D (6 bases). CDR3 size: 16 residues. V was cut by 8 bases and J by 3 bases, with 23 bases left in between. Germline V gene lookup returns CDR1 LGHDT and CDR2 YNNKEL (reference sequence). The CDR3 sequence is CASYGVGTGGLYEQYF. The CDR3 nucleotides read TGTGCCAGCTATGGGGTCGGGACTGGGGGACTCTACGAGCAGTACTTC.

This chain joins TRBV12-3 or TRBV12-4 and TRBJ1-5; 9 bases are a match to TRBD1. The CDR3 is made up of 13 amino acids. J was trimmed by 6 bases and V by 7 bases; bases with no gene match: 4. The CDR3 nucleotides are TGTGCCAGCAACAGGGGGCGAACTCAGCCCCAGCATTTT. As protein: CASNRGRTQPQHF.

This clonotype was counted at least ten times. The gene calls are TRBV18 and TRBJ2-1; no firm D call. Germline V gene sequence: CDR1 KGHSH, CDR2 LQKENI. Between the trimmed V and J ends, which lost 2 bases and 4 bases, there was a span of 9 bases. The CDR3 totals 14 residues. The CDR3 DNA reads as TGTGCCAGCTCACCATTTGCCGATTACAATGAGCAGTTCTTC. Translated: CASSPFADYNEQFF.

This clonotype was detected ten times or more. The chain links TRBV12-3 or TRBV12-4 to TRBJ2-1; 7 bases fit TRBD1. Germline trimming cut 5 bases from V and 2 bases from J; bases unmatched to any gene: 6. CDR3 size: 15 residues. The CDR3 protein is CASSPYRGTYNEQFF. CDR3 nucleotides: TGTGCCAGCAGTCCCTACAGGGGAACCTACAATGAGCAGTTCTTC.

This clonotype has a count of ten or more. The rearrangement links TRBV20-1 to TRBJ2-1; weak D call: TRBD1 (6 bases). Trimming pared 4 bases from V and 8 bases from J, leaving 15 bases between. The germline gives CDR1 DFQATT, CDR2 SNEGSKA (reference sequence). This CDR3 contains 13 residues. In nucleotides, the CDR3 is TGCAGTGCTAAAGACGGGCAGGGGTATGAGCAGTTCTTC. Amino acid sequence: CSAKDGQGYEQFF.

The sample holds a few counts of this clonotype. The chain carries TRBV2 and TRBJ1-6; D is uncertain. Germline V gene lookup returns CDR1 SNHLY and CDR2 FYNNEI. Deletions cut 0 bases from V and 6 bases from J, with 9 bases between. The CDR3 runs to 15 residues. CDR3 sequence reads: CASSEAPVANSPLHF. The CDR3 DNA follows: TGTGCCAGCAGTGAAGCCCCAGTGGCTAATTCACCCCTCCACTTT.

As concerns this clonotype: Possible read error: a much larger clone is one base away. The chain has TRBV5-1 and TRBJ2-7, with D uncertain. CDR3 length equals 14 residues. Germline V CDR1 and CDR2: SGHRS, YFSETQ. CDR3: CASSLDPVGYERYF. The CDR3 DNA sequence: TGCGCCAGCAGCTTGGATCCGGTAGGGTACGAGCGGTACTTC.

This clonotype was observed a handful of times. This sequence joins TRBV4-3 and TRBJ1-2; no clear D. The CDR3 covers 14 residues. The V and J ends lost 3 bases and 4 bases respectively, with 12 bases between them. Germline assignment: CDR1 LGHNA and CDR2 YSLEER. The chain's CDR3 is CASSQETGFYGYTF. The CDR3 DNA reads TGCGCCAGCAGCCAGGAAACTGGCTTCTATGGCTACACCTTC.

This chain links TRBV10-3 with TRBJ2-1, with TRBD2 identical over 9 bases. The CDR3 covers 14 residues. Germline trimming cut 10 bases from V and 8 bases from J; bases unmatched to any gene: 12. Germline V CDR1 and CDR2: ENHRY, SYGVKD. In DNA, the CDR3 is TGTGCCAGTCATCCCGAGCGGGAGGTCCATGAGCAGTTCTTC. This sequence encodes CASHPEREVHEQFF.

This clonotype was counted between two and nine times. The chain couples TRBV29-1 to TRBJ1-2; D ambiguous. CDR1 and CDR2 from the germline V gene are SQVTM and ANQGSEA. The CDR3 sequence is 13 residues long. The germline V and J ends were trimmed by 1 base and 8 bases, with 14 bases remaining between them. CDR3 in DNA: TGCAGCGTTGAAGGGTACGGGATTAGAGGCTACACCTTC. It specifies CSVEGYGIRGYTF.

This clonotype came up many times. This sequence joins TRBV3-1 and TRBJ2-1; a possible D gene is TRBD1 (6 bases). The length of the CDR3 is 13 residues. The ends were cut back, 0 bases at V and 8 bases at J, with 8 bases in the middle. Germline V lookup: CDR1 LGHDT, CDR2 YNNKEL (reference sequence). The CDR3 DNA follows: TGTGCCAGCAGCCAAGAACAGGGTGATGAGCAGTTCTTC. It is translated as CASSQEQGDEQFF.

Many counts were recorded for this clonotype. The chain combines TRBV3-1 with TRBJ2-3; the match to TRBD2 covers 10 bases. The CDR3 is 17 amino acids. With 1 base clipped from V and 4 bases from J, the junction kept 8 bases outside the gene matches. From germline, CDR1 is LGHDT and CDR2 YNNKEL (reference sequence). As DNA, the CDR3 is TGTGCCAGCAGCCAAGTAGGTAGCGGGAGGTGGCCAGATACGCAGTATTTT. Its protein product is CASSQVGSGRWPDTQYF.

This clonotype was seen more than once but under ten times. The CDR3 loop reads CASSQAGYSYEQYF. In DNA form, the CDR3 reads TGTGCCAGCAGCCAAGCGGGATACTCCTACGAGCAGTACTTC. The chain uses TRBV4-2 and TRBJ2-7, with TRBD2 as a possible D gene (5 bases). This CDR3 comprises 14 residues. V was shortened by 1 base and J by 0 bases, with 7 bases between the two germline ends. Germline loops: CDR1 LGHNA, CDR2 YNFKEQ.

In nucleotides, the CDR3 is TGTGCCAGCAGTTTGATGGGGCCCACCGGGGAGCTGTTTTTT. Translation gives CASSLMGPTGELFF. The chain uses TRBV12-3 or TRBV12-4 and TRBJ2-2; D is possibly TRBD1 (5 bases). CDR3 length equals 14 residues. V was shortened by 3 bases and J by 4 bases, with 9 bases between the two germline ends.

Turning to this clonotype: A much more abundant neighbour one base away suggests this may be a read error. The chain recombines TRBV6-1 with TRBJ2-7; 7 nucleotides align to TRBD1. CDR3 size: 15 residues. CDR1 and CDR2 (germline): MNHNS, SASEGT. Trimming took 5 bases from V and 5 from J; bases not matched to a gene: 12. CDR3 sequence: CASSPNPTGSDEQYF. The DNA of the CDR3 is TGTGCCAGCAGTCCCAACCCGACAGGGTCGGACGAGCAGTACTTC.